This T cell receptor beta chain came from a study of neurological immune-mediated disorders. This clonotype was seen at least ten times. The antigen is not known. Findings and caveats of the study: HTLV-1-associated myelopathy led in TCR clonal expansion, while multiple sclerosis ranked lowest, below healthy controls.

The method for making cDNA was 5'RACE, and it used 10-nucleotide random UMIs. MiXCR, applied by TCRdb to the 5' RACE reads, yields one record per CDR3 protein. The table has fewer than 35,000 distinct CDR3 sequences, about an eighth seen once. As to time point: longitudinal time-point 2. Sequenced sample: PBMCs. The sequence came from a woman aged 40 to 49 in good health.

The CDR3 DNA reads TGCAGTGCTTGGACTAGCGGGAAATTTGCCGATGAGCAGTTCTTC. It encodes CSAWTSGKFADEQFF. The chain is built from TRBV20-1 and TRBJ2-1, with TRBD2 matching over 12 bases. The CDR3 extends over 15 amino acids. In germline, CDR1 is DFQATT, CDR2 SNEGSKA (reference sequence). The trim removed 5 bases at V and 8 bases at J, leaving 10 bases unmatched.